This entry lists 2 T cell receptor beta chains sequenced from one sample in a study of CD8 T cells in ankylosing spondylitis. TCRdb processed the 5' RACE reads anew with MiXCR; each CDR3 protein has one entry. The data hold 130,000 or so distinct CDR3 sequences, with 6% to 8.5% observed a single time. Sequencing input: blood, either unsorted or a sorted T cell fraction (not recorded which). Receptors were obtained from a male donor with ankylosing spondylitis or in good health (not recorded which).

This clonotype occurred many times. V and J are TRBV29-1 and TRBJ2-1; D gene ambiguous. The CDR3 is made up of 11 amino acids. Germline V gives CDR1 SQVTM, CDR2 ANQGSEA. The V end lost 2 bases, the J end lost 8 bases, and 7 bases lay between the germline ends. The DNA of the CDR3 is TGCAGCGTTGAAATGGGTCATGAGCAGTTCTTC. Residues: CSVEMGHEQFF.

In this sample, this clonotype turned up a few times. The chain carries TRBV7-6 and TRBJ2-5; maybe TRBD1 (5 bases). Trimming left V 0 bases short and J 5 bases short, with 19 bases between. The V gene's germline CDR1 is SGHVS and CDR2 FNYEAQ. The CDR3 has 17 amino acids. CDR3 DNA sequence: TGTGCCAGCAGCTTAGCTATTGGATCTGGGGCCCGGGAGACCCAGTACTTC. This sequence encodes CASSLAIGSGARETQYF.